These T cell receptor beta chains were read from a single sample in a study of T cells after yellow fever vaccination. Via MiXCR, TCRdb re-called the 5' RACE reads, giving one row per CDR3 protein. The data contain a few hundred thousand distinct CDR3 sequences, roughly a sixth of them singletons. The input for sequencing was PBMCs, taken 5 days after the first yellow fever vaccination. Receptors were obtained from a man younger than 35 who received the YFV17D yellow fever vaccine. Both conserved end residues are part of each CDR3. D genes are given only for firm matches. Clone size, where shown, is once, few, many, or a class for clones that have expanded.

d_gene	j_gene	abundance	v_gene	CDR3aa	CDR3nt
TRBD1	TRBJ2-1	NA	TRBV20-1	CSASPGQGLYNEQFF	TGCAGTGCAAGCCCGGGACAGGGACTATACAATGAGCAGTTCTTC
NA	TRBJ1-5	few	TRBV12-3/TRBV12-4	CASGLVQSNQPQHF	TGTGCCAGCGGGCTAGTACAGAGCAATCAGCCCCAGCATTTT
TRBD2	TRBJ2-1	many	TRBV6-1	CASSEEGGGYNEQFF	TGTGCCAGCAGTGAAGAAGGCGGGGGCTACAATGAGCAGTTCTTC
NA	TRBJ2-3	few	TRBV14	CASSLAGGARGTQYF	TGTGCCAGCAGCCTTGCTGGGGGGGCCCGAGGTACGCAGTATTTT
NA	TRBJ2-5	NA	TRBV5-1	CASSLDPGLGQETQYF	TGCGCCAGCAGCTTGGACCCGGGACTCGGCCAAGAGACCCAGTACTTC
TRBD2	TRBJ2-3	few	TRBV9	CASSVGASGGGADTQYF	TGTGCCAGCAGCGTAGGGGCTAGCGGGGGGGGCGCAGATACGCAGTATTTT
NA	TRBJ1-1	NA	TRBV4-2	CASSQEGSTEAFF	TGTGCCAGCAGCCAAGAGGGTAGCACTGAAGCTTTCTTT
NA	TRBJ2-5	NA	TRBV5-1	CASSLERVEETQYF	TGCGCCAGCAGCTTGGAACGCGTAGAAGAGACCCAGTACTTC
TRBD1	TRBJ2-6	NA	TRBV6-1	CASTVDWTGLSTGANVLTF	TGTGCCAGCACCGTAGACTGGACAGGACTCTCCACTGGGGCCAACGTCCTGACTTTC
TRBD2	TRBJ2-5	NA	TRBV4-2	CASSQDWAGGLSKTQYF	TGTGCCAGCAGCCAAGATTGGGCGGGGGGGCTTAGTAAGACCCAGTACTTC
NA	TRBJ1-6	few	TRBV6-5	CASRRGQGPLHF	TGTGCCAGCCGCCGGGGGCAAGGGCCCCTCCACTTT
TRBD2	TRBJ2-5	NA	TRBV10-3	CAISPGLAGTETQYF	TGTGCCATCAGTCCGGGACTAGCGGGGACAGAGACCCAGTACTTC
TRBD1	TRBJ1-1	NA	TRBV27	CASTVRGGTEAFF	TGTGCCAGCACCGTCAGGGGGGGCACTGAAGCTTTCTTT
TRBD1	TRBJ2-7	NA	TRBV12-3/TRBV12-4	CASSPGTARQYF	TGTGCCAGCAGTCCAGGGACAGCGAGGCAGTACTTC
NA	TRBJ1-1	NA	TRBV6-1	CASIPTLNTEAFF	TGTGCCAGCATTCCGACCTTGAACACTGAAGCTTTCTTT
NA	TRBJ2-1	NA	TRBV28	CALERVPLNEQFF	TGTGCCCTCGAAAGGGTCCCCCTCAATGAGCAGTTCTTC
TRBD1	TRBJ2-3	many	TRBV5-1	CASSPRDRGRDTQYF	TGCGCCAGCAGCCCCCGGGACAGGGGACGGGATACGCAGTATTTT
TRBD1	TRBJ1-1	NA	TRBV30	CAWMGPRQGVTEAFF	TGTGCCTGGATGGGTCCGAGACAGGGGGTCACTGAAGCTTTCTTT
NA	TRBJ2-3	few	TRBV12-3/TRBV12-4	CASSHPYRDSPDTQYF	TGTGCCAGCAGTCACCCCTACAGGGACTCTCCAGATACGCAGTATTTT
NA	TRBJ1-5	NA	TRBV3-1	CASSHGPNQPQHF	TGTGCCAGCAGCCACGGACCCAATCAGCCCCAGCATTTT
NA	TRBJ2-1	many	TRBV27	CASSLEGGFSYNEQFF	TGTGCCAGCAGTTTGGAAGGGGGGTTCTCCTACAATGAGCAGTTCTTC
NA	TRBJ1-5	NA	TRBV5-5	CASSIGLRNQPQHF	TGTGCCAGCAGTATCGGGCTACGGAATCAGCCCCAGCATTTT
TRBD2	TRBJ2-3	many	TRBV7-2	CASSLRRGVDTQYF	TGTGCCAGCAGCTTAAGACGGGGGGTAGATACGCAGTATTTT
NA	TRBJ2-7	NA	TRBV27	CASRYRVPYEQYF	TGTGCCAGCAGATACAGGGTCCCCTACGAGCAGTACTTC
NA	TRBJ1-2	few	TRBV15	CATSRQGNNYGYTF	TGTGCCACCAGCAGACAGGGAAATAACTATGGCTACACCTTC
NA	TRBJ2-2	few	TRBV15	CATSRDHRLIGELFF	TGTGCCACCAGCAGAGATCACCGCCTCATCGGGGAGCTGTTTTTT
NA	TRBJ2-3	NA	TRBV27	CASSGSRDTQYF	TGTGCCAGCAGCGGTAGCAGGGATACGCAGTATTTT
TRBD1	TRBJ2-7	NA	TRBV7-2	CASSLTGTGVPYEQYF	TGTGCCAGCAGCTTAACCGGGACAGGCGTCCCCTACGAGCAGTACTTC
NA	TRBJ2-3	few	TRBV29-1	CSVEVSTDTQYF	TGCAGCGTTGAGGTCAGCACAGATACGCAGTATTTT
NA	TRBJ1-1	NA	TRBV4-2	CASSQDRTSLGNTEAFF	TGTGCCAGCAGCCAAGACCGTACGTCTCTAGGGAACACTGAAGCTTTCTTT
NA	TRBJ1-5	few	TRBV6-5	CASSWGVGQPQHF	TGTGCCAGCAGTTGGGGGGTAGGTCAGCCCCAGCATTTT
NA	TRBJ1-1	NA	TRBV19	CASSVGAKTEAFF	TGTGCCAGTAGCGTGGGGGCTAAGACTGAAGCTTTCTTT